The rows below give T cell receptor beta chains drawn from one sample of a study of shared clonotypes between healthy human individuals. Profiling relied on immunoSEQ multiplex PCR, and the TCRdb table lists in-frame clones only, not all of them. The sample holds a few million clones; approximately 90% are singletons and the top ten take around 0.38%. The specimen sequenced was naive CD4+ T cells from PBMCs. These receptors were taken from a man aged 18 to 30 in good health. Some clones in this sample may be carry-over from other donors' samples. Both conserved end residues are part of each CDR3. D genes are given only for firm matches. For some rows the clone size is stated as once, few or many, or as a class when expanded; others skip it.

J: TRBJ2-1
V: TRBV5-4
size: once
D: NA
CDR3: CASSPVVAFYNEQFF
DNA: TGTGCCAGCAGCCCGGTAGTGGCCTTCTACAATGAGCAGTTCTTC

J: TRBJ1-5
V: TRBV28
size: NA
D: NA
CDR3: CASSLMGGDQPQHF
DNA: TGTGCCAGCAGTTTAATGGGGGGCGATCAGCCCCAGCATTTT

J: TRBJ1-2
V: TRBV5-1
size: NA
D: TRBD1
CDR3: CASSPGQGLIGYTF
DNA: TGCGCCAGCAGCCCCGGACAGGGGCTAATTGGCTACACCTTC

J: TRBJ1-4
V: TRBV7-9
size: NA
D: NA
CDR3: CASSLDPGRHSATNEKLFF
DNA: TGTGCCAGCAGCTTAGATCCAGGAAGGCATTCCGCAACTAATGAAAAACTGTTTTTT

J: TRBJ1-4
V: TRBV4-2
size: NA
D: TRBD1
CDR3: CASSQVTGVMRRLFF
DNA: TGTGCCAGCAGCCAAGTAACAGGGGTTATGAGGAGACTGTTTTTT

J: TRBJ1-5
V: TRBV28
size: NA
D: TRBD1
CDR3: CASSPGQFSNQPQHF
DNA: TGTGCCAGCAGCCCGGGACAGTTTAGCAATCAGCCCCAGCATTTT

J: TRBJ1-1
V: TRBV7-2
size: NA
D: NA
CDR3: CASSFSGRATEAFF
DNA: TGTGCCAGCAGCTTTTCCGGACGTGCCACTGAAGCTTTCTTT

J: TRBJ2-7
V: TRBV28
size: NA
D: TRBD1
CDR3: CASSTGGFGYEQYF
DNA: TGTGCCAGCTCGACAGGGGGATTTGGGTACGAGCAGTACTTC

J: TRBJ2-2
V: TRBV5-1
size: NA
D: TRBD1
CDR3: CASSLMGQSNTGELFF
DNA: TGCGCCAGCAGCTTGATGGGACAGTCGAACACCGGGGAGCTGTTTTTT

J: TRBJ1-2
V: TRBV27
size: NA
D: NA
CDR3: CASSPRDVGYGYTF
DNA: TGTGCCAGCTCCCCCCGGGACGTGGGATATGGCTACACCTTC

J: TRBJ2-3
V: TRBV6-5
size: NA
D: NA
CDR3: CASSPNWSGDTQYF
DNA: TGTGCCAGCAGCCCTAATTGGTCCGGGGATACGCAGTATTTT

J: TRBJ2-7
V: TRBV18
size: NA
D: NA
CDR3: CASSPEFGDSEQYF
DNA: TGTGCCAGCTCACCAGAATTCGGGGATTCCGAGCAGTACTTC

J: TRBJ2-7
V: TRBV5-1
size: NA
D: TRBD1
CDR3: CASSLGQGRTYEQYF
DNA: TGCGCCAGCAGCTTGGGACAGGGGAGAACCTACGAGCAGTACTTC

J: TRBJ2-3
V: TRBV4-3
size: NA
D: NA
CDR3: CASSQDDGSTDTQYF
DNA: TGCGCCAGCAGCCAAGATGACGGAAGCACAGATACGCAGTATTTT

J: TRBJ1-2
V: TRBV5-1
size: NA
D: TRBD1
CDR3: CASSDPGGHYGYTF
DNA: TGCGCCAGCAGCGATCCAGGGGGCCACTATGGCTACACCTTC

J: TRBJ1-4
V: TRBV10-2
size: NA
D: NA
CDR3: CASSESWTATNEKLFF
DNA: TGCGCCAGCAGTGAGTCGTGGACGGCAACTAATGAAAAACTGTTTTTT

J: TRBJ2-2
V: TRBV2
size: NA
D: NA
CDR3: CASSEKRNTGELFF
DNA: TGTGCCAGCAGTGAGAAGAGGAACACCGGGGAGCTGTTTTTT

J: TRBJ2-4
V: TRBV29-1
size: NA
D: NA
CDR3: CSVAQGAKNIQYF
DNA: TGCAGCGTTGCACAGGGAGCCAAAAACATTCAGTACTTC

J: TRBJ1-4
V: TRBV7-9
size: NA
D: TRBD1
CDR3: CASSGQGGEKLFF
DNA: TGTGCCAGCAGCGGTCAGGGGGGAGAAAAACTGTTTTTT

J: TRBJ2-7
V: TRBV5-6
size: NA
D: NA
CDR3: CASSTPMASWREQYF
DNA: TGTGCCAGCAGCACGCCGATGGCGTCATGGCGAGAGCAGTACTTC

J: TRBJ2-5
V: TRBV28
size: NA
D: NA
CDR3: CASSGRGRETQYF
DNA: TGTGCCAGCAGTGGGAGGGGGAGGGAGACCCAGTACTTC

J: TRBJ2-7
V: TRBV6-6
size: NA
D: TRBD2
CDR3: CASTYRRESYEQYF
DNA: TGTGCCAGCACTTACCGGCGGGAGTCCTACGAGCAGTACTTC

J: TRBJ2-1
V: TRBV15
size: NA
D: NA
CDR3: CATSRDALAANEQFF
DNA: TGTGCCACCAGCAGAGATGCACTAGCTGCGAATGAGCAGTTCTTC

J: TRBJ2-3
V: TRBV5-1
size: once
D: NA
CDR3: CASSKPISRASTDTQYF
DNA: TGCGCCAGCAGCAAGCCCATTTCGCGAGCTAGCACAGATACGCAGTATTTT

J: TRBJ2-7
V: TRBV12-5
size: once
D: TRBD2
CDR3: CASGLRKLREEGEQYF
DNA: TGTGCTAGTGGTTTGAGGAAGCTGCGGGAGGAGGGCGAGCAGTACTTC

J: TRBJ2-3
V: TRBV9
size: once
D: TRBD2
CDR3: CASSGLAGGPGDTQYF
DNA: TGTGCCAGCAGCGGACTAGCGGGAGGTCCGGGAGATACGCAGTATTTT

J: TRBJ2-7
V: TRBV5-1
size: NA
D: NA
CDR3: CASSPPGDEQYF
DNA: TGCGCCAGCAGCCCCCCGGGAGACGAGCAGTACTTC

J: TRBJ2-1
V: TRBV9
size: NA
D: TRBD2
CDR3: CASSVVAGSYNEQFF
DNA: TGTGCCAGCAGCGTAGTAGCGGGGTCCTACAATGAGCAGTTCTTC

J: TRBJ2-5
V: TRBV30
size: NA
D: TRBD2
CDR3: CAWSGDSGSPGETQYF
DNA: TGTGCCTGGAGCGGCGATAGCGGGAGCCCCGGGGAGACCCAGTACTTC

J: TRBJ2-2
V: TRBV5-1
size: NA
D: NA
CDR3: CASSLFLVTNTGELFF
DNA: TGCGCCAGCAGCTTGTTTCTCGTGACGAACACCGGGGAGCTGTTTTTT

J: TRBJ2-7
V: TRBV7-3
size: NA
D: NA
CDR3: CASSLAKGHEQYF
DNA: TGTGCCAGCAGCTTGGCTAAGGGCCACGAGCAGTACTTC

J: TRBJ2-5
V: TRBV10-1
size: NA
D: NA
CDR3: CASSAGGETQYF
DNA: TGCGCCAGCAGTGCCGGGGGAGAGACCCAGTACTTC

J: TRBJ1-5
V: TRBV27
size: few
D: TRBD1
CDR3: CASKTGVNSNQPQHF
DNA: TGTGCCAGTAAGACAGGGGTCAATAGCAATCAGCCCCAGCATTTT

J: TRBJ2-7
V: TRBV28
size: once
D: NA
CDR3: CASSLISTANYEQYF
DNA: TGTGCCAGCAGTTTAATCTCAACGGCAAATTACGAGCAGTACTTC

J: TRBJ1-3
V: TRBV7-8
size: NA
D: NA
CDR3: CASSFQGGNTIYF
DNA: TGTGCCAGCAGCTTTCAGGGAGGAAACACCATATATTTT

J: TRBJ2-2
V: TRBV4-2
size: NA
D: NA
CDR3: CASSRRFTGELFF
DNA: TGTGCCAGCAGCCGCAGGTTCACCGGGGAGCTGTTTTTT

J: TRBJ1-4
V: TRBV28
size: NA
D: NA
CDR3: CASSLKVANEKLFF
DNA: TGTGCCAGCAGTTTGAAAGTGGCTAATGAAAAACTGTTTTTT